This T cell receptor beta chain is drawn from a study of response to subunit inactivated influenza vaccine. TCRdb re-analysed the RT-PCR reads in MiXCR, keeping a single row per CDR3 protein. The table lists roughly 190,000 distinct CDR3 sequences, approximately 12% of them singletons, with 29% in the top ten. The CDR3 length is 14 residues. Trimming at V came to 3 bases and at J to 3 bases, leaving 6 bases not matched to a gene. Germline V gives CDR1 SGDLS, CDR2 YYNGEE. This clonotype was counted a few times. As yet, its antigen is unknown. Study conclusions and caveats: Authors suggested each seasonal flu vaccination may recruit only limited numbers of new T cells.

These same records also appear under a second study, on T cells expressing NK-cell markers. That investigation notes: As the method of synthesis, 5'RACE template switching with UMIs yielded TCR beta cDNA. The study drew TCR beta repertoires from sorted CD3+CD56+NKG2C+, CD3+CD56+NKG2C- and CD3+CD56-NKG2C+ T cells. Serological testing identified most of the eight sequenced donors as HCMV-seropositive and one as seronegative. A few donors' CD3+CD56-NKG2C+ cells were dominated by the same clonotypes.

The chain joins TRBV9 to TRBJ2-7; TRBD2 matches at 7 bases. The receptor comes from a man aged 50-59 years who received an inactivated influenza vaccine. Here the sequenced sample was CD8+ T cells sorted from PBMCs, taken roughly 12 days after vaccination. CDR3 coding DNA: TGTGCCAGCAGCGCCGGACTAGTCAACTACGAGCAGTACTTC. This translates into CASSAGLVNYEQYF.